This T cell receptor (beta chain) was profiled in a study of blood T cells in healthy people across ages (dated by TCRdb to about 2015). About the study as a whole: In model experiments, roughly one uniquely barcoded TCR beta cDNA molecule per two T cells was captured by template switching. To avoid experimental bias, donors of different ages were randomly spread across the sequencing lanes. The study analyzed two additional independent replicas of 1 million unique cDNA reads from the same blood draw for two donors, one aged 18 to 29 and one aged 80 or older. To track age-related changes in TCR beta repertoire diversity, the study relied on deep sequencing normalized with unique cDNA molecular identifiers. Four age groups were formed from the donors: young (average approximately 17 years), middle-aged (approximately 40), aged (about 62) and long-lived (roughly 88). Here is what the overall study found, with its caveats: Observed TCR beta diversity per million T cells fell roughly linearly with age, and a significant reduction was already apparent by age about 36. Because profiling used bulk unsorted PBMCs, naive and antigen-experienced compartments could not be compared conclusively. Estimates of total diversity based on one million sequenced T cells were regarded as lower bounds and as underestimates. Because the CMV infection status of the donors was unknown, age-related changes in expanded clonotypes may potentially have been confounded. Compared with the aged group, the long-lived group had more naive CD4+ T cells, fewer expanded clones and increased TCR diversity, suggesting age selection. Observed TCR beta diversity correlated strongly with the percentage of naive T cells measured by flow cytometry.

Looking up the germline V gene (reference sequence) yields CDR1 LNHDA and CDR2 SQIVND. V loses 2 bases of germline sequence and J loses 3 bases, and the interval between the two ends is 11 bases. Spanning cysteine to phenylalanine, the CDR3 consists of 14 amino acids. The sequence is cut down to CDR3 DNA, 42 bases in frame from base 1. Library creation used 5' RACE. TCRdb names Illumina HiSeq 2500 as the instrument used. A second PCR of about 6 to 12 cycles was performed with a sample-barcoded 5' primer and a J-beta primer mix. A template-switch 5' adaptor carrying 12 random nucleotides introduced a unique molecular identifier onto each TCR beta cDNA molecule. At least 3 million CDR3-containing paired-end reads were obtained from each sample. All of the RNA was converted into first-strand cDNA using the Mint cDNA synthesis kit, with a TRBC-specific oligonucleotide serving as the primer. All cDNA was treated with uracil-DNA glycosylase and then went through a first 18-cycle PCR with the universal primers M1SS and BC2_uni_R. Per the source publication's procedure: Each sample was normalized by randomly selecting 1 million high-quality reads, each carrying a distinct molecular identifier. Instead of being binned into consensus sequences, reads with shared molecular identifiers were discarded. MiTCR, run with a Q25 quality threshold and the strictest error-elimination algorithm, handled CDR3 identification, clonotype clustering and error correction. A nonparametric unseen species model with Euler transformation was used to estimate lower-bound total TCR beta diversity. TCRdb trimmed the raw reads at Q25, called clones with MiXCR and kept productive beta chains. Each CDR3 protein appears once, grouped with its most common genes and DNA. These V and J calls are TCRdb output, not the study's own analysis. Recorded for this sample are hundreds of thousands of distinct CDR3 sequences; around 45% of them occurred a single time. The ten largest clones add up to around 18% of the sample.

As regards this clonotype: The target of this receptor is not known. Per-base qualities were not stored, and no clone one base away is much larger.

Donors were around 37 systemically healthy Caucasian individuals from Russia aged roughly 6 to 90 years. Each donor gave about 9.7 milliliters of peripheral blood, drawn into EDTA-treated Vacutainer tubes. Ficoll-Paque density-gradient centrifugation was used to isolate PBMCs, with at least 6.5 million per sample. Trizol reagent was used to extract total RNA from the PBMCs, yielding at least 5 micrograms per sample. For every donor, flow cytometry on a PBMC aliquot measured the percentage of naive CD45RAhigh/CD27high T cells. Source material: blood. This receptor was obtained from a man in his sixties in good health. This chain is built from TRBV19 and TRBJ2-7; the D gene cannot be named for sure. The CDR3 region: CASSIFDGNYEQYF. The nucleotides are TGTGCCAGTAGTATATTTGACGGAAACTACGAGCAGTACTTC.